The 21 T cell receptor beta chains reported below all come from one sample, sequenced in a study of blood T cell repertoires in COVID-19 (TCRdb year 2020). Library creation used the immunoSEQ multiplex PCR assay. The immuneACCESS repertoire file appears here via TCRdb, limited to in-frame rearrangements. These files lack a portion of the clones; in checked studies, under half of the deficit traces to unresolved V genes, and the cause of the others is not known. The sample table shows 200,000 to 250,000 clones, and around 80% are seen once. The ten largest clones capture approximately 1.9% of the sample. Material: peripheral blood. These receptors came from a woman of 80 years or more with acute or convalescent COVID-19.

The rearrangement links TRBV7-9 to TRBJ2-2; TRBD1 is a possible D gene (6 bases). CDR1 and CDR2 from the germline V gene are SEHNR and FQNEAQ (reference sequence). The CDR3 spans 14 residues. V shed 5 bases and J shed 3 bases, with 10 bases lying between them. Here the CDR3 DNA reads TGTGCCAGCAGCAAGGACAGTGACACCGGGGAGCTGTTTTTT. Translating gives CASSKDSDTGELFF.

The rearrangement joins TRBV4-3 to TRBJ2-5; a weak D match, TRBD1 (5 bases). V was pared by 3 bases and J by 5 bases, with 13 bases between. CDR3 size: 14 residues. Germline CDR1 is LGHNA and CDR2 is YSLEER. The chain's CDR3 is CASSQLVGAETQYF. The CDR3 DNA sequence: TGCGCCAGCAGCCAGCTCGTAGGGGCGGAGACCCAGTACTTC.

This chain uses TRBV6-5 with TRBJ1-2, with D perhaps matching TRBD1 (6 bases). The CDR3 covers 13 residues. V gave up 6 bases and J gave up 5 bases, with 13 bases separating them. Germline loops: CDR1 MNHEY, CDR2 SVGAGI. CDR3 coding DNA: TGTGCCAGCAGGGCGGACAGAAATTATGGCTACACCTTC. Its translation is CASRADRNYGYTF.

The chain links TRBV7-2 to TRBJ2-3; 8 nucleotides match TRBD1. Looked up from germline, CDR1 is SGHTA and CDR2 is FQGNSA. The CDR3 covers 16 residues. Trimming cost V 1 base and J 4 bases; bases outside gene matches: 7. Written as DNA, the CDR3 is TGTGCCAGCAGCTTAGTAGCAGGGGGCGTTTCAGATACGCAGTATTTT. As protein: CASSLVAGGVSDTQYF. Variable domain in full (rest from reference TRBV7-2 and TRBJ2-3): GAGVSQSPSNKVTEKGKDVELRCDPISGHTALYWYRQSLGQGLEFLIYFQGNSAPDKSGLPSDRFSAERTGGSVSTLTIQRTQQEDSAVYLCASSLVAGGVSDTQYFGPGTRLTVL.

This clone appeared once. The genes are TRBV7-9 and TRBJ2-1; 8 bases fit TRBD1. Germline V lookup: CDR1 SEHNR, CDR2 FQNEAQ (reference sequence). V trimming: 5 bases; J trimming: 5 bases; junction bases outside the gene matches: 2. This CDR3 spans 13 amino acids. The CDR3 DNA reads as TGTGCCAGCAGCCCGACAGGGGACAATGAGCAGTTCTTC. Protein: CASSPTGDNEQFF. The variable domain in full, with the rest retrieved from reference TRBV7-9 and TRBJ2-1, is DTGVSQNPRHKITKRGQNVTFRCDPISEHNRLYWYRQTLGQGPEFLTYFQNEAQLEKSRLLSDRFSAERPKGSFSTLEIQRTEQGDSAMYLCASSPTGDNEQFFGPGTRLTVL.

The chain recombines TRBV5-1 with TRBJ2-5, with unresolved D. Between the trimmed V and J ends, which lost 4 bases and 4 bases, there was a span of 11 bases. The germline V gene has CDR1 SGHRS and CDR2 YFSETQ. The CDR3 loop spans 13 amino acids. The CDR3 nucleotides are TGCGCCAGCAGCCCGGGTGGTAGAGAGACCCAGTACTTC. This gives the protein CASSPGGRETQYF.

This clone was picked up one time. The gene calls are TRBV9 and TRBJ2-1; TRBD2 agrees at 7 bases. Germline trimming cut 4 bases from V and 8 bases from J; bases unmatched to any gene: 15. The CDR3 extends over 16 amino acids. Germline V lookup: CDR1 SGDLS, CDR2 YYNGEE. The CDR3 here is CASSPRGVREIYEQFF. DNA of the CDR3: TGTGCCAGCAGCCCCCGGGGGGTGCGGGAGATCTATGAGCAGTTCTTC.

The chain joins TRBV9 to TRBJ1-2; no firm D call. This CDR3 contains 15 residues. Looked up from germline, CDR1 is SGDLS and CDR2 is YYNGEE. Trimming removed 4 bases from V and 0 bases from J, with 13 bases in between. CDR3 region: CASSPQSAANYGYTF. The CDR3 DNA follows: TGTGCCAGCAGCCCTCAAAGCGCAGCTAACTATGGCTACACCTTC. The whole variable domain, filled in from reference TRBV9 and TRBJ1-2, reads DSGVTQTPKHLITATGQRVTLRCSPRSGDLSVYWYQQSLDQGLQFLIQYYNGEERAKGNILERFSAQQFPDLHSELNLSSLELGDSALYFCASSPQSAANYGYTFGSGTRLTVV.

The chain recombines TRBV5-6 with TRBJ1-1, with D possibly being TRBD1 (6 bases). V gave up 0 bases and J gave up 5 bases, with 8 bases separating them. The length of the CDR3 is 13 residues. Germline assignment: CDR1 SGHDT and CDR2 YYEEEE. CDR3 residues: CASSLDTGTEAFF. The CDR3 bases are TGTGCCAGCAGCTTGGATACAGGGACTGAAGCTTTCTTT.

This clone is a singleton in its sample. CDR3 sequence: CASSGTGRSYEQYF. The CDR3 bases are TGTGCCAGTAGCGGGACAGGGAGGTCCTACGAGCAGTACTTC. This sequence joins TRBV19 and TRBJ2-7, with 9 nucleotides matching TRBD1. V shed 6 bases, J shed 1 base, and the junction held 4 bases outside the gene matches. The CDR3 sequence is 14 residues long. The germline V gene encodes CDR1 LNHDA and CDR2 SQIVND (reference sequence).

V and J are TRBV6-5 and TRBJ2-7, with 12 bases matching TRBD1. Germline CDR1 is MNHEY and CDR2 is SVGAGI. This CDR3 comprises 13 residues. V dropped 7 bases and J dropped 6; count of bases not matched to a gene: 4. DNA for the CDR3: TGTGCCAGCAAGGTGGGACAGGGGGCCGAGCAGTACTTC. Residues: CASKVGQGAEQYF.

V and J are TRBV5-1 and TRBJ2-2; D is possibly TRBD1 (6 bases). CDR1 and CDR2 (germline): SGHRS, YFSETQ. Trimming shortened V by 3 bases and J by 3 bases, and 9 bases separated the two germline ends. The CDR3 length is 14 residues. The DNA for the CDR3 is TGCGCCAGCAGCTACGGACAGTACACCGGGGAGCTGTTTTTT. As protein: CASSYGQYTGELFF. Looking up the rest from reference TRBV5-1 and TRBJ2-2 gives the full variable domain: KAGVTQTPRYLIKTRGQQVTLSCSPISGHRSVSWYQQTPGQGLQFLFEYFSETQRNKGNFPGRFSGRQFSNSRSEMNVSTLELGDSALYLCASSYGQYTGELFFGEGSRLTVL.

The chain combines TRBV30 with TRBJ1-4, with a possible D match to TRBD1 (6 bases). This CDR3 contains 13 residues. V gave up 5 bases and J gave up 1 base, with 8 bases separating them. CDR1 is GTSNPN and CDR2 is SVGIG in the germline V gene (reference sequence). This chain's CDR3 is CAWAQGTNEKLFF. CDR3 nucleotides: TGTGCCTGGGCACAGGGAACTAATGAAAAACTGTTTTTT.

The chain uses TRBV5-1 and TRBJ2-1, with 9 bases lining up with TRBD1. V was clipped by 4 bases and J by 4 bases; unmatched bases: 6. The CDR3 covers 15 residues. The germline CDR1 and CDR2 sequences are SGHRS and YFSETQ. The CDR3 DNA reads TGCGCCAGCAGCACCCAAGGACAGGGGTACAATGAGCAGTTCTTC. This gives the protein CASSTQGQGYNEQFF.

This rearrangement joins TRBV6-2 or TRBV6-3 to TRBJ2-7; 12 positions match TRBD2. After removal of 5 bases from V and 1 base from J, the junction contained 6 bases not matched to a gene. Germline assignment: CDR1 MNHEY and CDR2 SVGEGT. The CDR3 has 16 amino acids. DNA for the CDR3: TGTGCCAGCAGTCAATCGACTAGCGGGGGTTCCTACGAGCAGTACTTC. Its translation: CASSQSTSGGSYEQYF.

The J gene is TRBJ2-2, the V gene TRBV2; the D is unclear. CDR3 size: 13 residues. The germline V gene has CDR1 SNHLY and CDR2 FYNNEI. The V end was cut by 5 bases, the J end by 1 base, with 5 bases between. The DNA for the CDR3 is TGTGCCAGCAGTTCTGTGAACACCGGGGAGCTGTTTTTT. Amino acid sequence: CASSSVNTGELFF. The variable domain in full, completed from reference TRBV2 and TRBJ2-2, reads EPEVTQTPSHQVTQMGQEVILRCVPISNHLYFYWYRQILGQKVEFLVSFYNNEISEKSEIFDDQFSVERPDGSNFTLKIRSTKLEDSAMYFCASSSVNTGELFFGEGSRLTVL.

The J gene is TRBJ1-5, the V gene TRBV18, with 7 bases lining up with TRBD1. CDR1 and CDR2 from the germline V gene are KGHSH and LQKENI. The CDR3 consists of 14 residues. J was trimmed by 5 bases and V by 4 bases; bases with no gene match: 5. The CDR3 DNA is TGTGCCAGCTCACGGGGCCAGGGGGATCAGCCCCAGCATTTT. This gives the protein CASSRGQGDQPQHF.

CDR3 sequence reads: CASSFQGGEKLFF. CDR3 bases: TGTGCCAGCAGCTTCCAGGGGGGTGAAAAACTGTTTTTT. The V gene is TRBV12-3 or TRBV12-4, the J gene TRBJ1-4; 7 nucleotides agree with TRBD1. Germline trimming cut 6 bases from V and 7 bases from J; bases unmatched to any gene: 5. This CDR3 has 13 residues.

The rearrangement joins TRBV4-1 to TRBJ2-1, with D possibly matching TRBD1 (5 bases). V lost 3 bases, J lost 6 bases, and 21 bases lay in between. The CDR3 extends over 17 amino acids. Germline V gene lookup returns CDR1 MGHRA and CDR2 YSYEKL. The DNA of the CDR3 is TGCGCCAGCAGCCAGGACATACTCACCTCCCTTGTCAATGAGCAGTTCTTC. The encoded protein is CASSQDILTSLVNEQFF.

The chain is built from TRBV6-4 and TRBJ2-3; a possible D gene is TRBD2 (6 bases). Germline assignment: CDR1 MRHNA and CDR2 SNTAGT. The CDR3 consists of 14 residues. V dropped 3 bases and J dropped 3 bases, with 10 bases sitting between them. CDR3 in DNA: TGTGCCAGCAGTGAACTGGCGGGGACAGATACGCAGTATTTT. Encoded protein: CASSELAGTDTQYF.

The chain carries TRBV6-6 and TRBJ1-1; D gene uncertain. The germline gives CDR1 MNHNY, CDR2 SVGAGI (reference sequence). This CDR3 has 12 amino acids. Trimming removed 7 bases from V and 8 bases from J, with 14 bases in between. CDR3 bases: TGTGCCAGCATGTTAGGAAACAGCGAAGCTTTCTTT. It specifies CASMLGNSEAFF.